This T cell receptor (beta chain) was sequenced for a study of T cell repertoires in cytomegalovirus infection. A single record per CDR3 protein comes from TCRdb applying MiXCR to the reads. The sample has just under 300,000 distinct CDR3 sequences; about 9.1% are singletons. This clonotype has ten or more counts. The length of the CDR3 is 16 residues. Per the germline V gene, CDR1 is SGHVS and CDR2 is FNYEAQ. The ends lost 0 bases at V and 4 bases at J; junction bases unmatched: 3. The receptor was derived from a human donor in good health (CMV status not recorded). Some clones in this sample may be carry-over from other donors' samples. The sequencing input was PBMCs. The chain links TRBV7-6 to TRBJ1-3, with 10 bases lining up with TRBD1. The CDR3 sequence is CASSLATGGEGNTIYF. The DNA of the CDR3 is TGTGCCAGCAGCTTAGCGACAGGGGGCGAAGGAAACACCATATATTTT.